The 12 T cell receptor beta chains below all came from one sample that was sequenced in a study of shared clonotypes between healthy human individuals. Repertoires were generated with immunoSEQ multiplex PCR, while TCRdb's copy carries only in-frame clones and drops some. Among millions of clones listed, over 85% were seen once. Terminally differentiated effector memory CD45RA+ cells were excluded by CCR7 positive selection of CD45RO-negative cells. The material sequenced was naive CD8+ T cells sorted from blood. Receptor source: a man aged 18 to 30 in good health.

This clone appeared once. V is TRBV6-1 and J is TRBJ2-3, with D tentatively TRBD2 (5 bases). CDR1 and CDR2 (germline): MNHNS, SASEGT. This CDR3 is built from 15 residues. Trimming shortened V by 7 bases and J by 5 bases, and 19 bases separated the two germline ends. The CDR3 coding sequence is TGTGCCAGCATCCCGGGATCTCGGTACATAGATACGCAGTATTTT. Its translation: CASIPGSRYIDTQYF.

Comment on this clone: An end of the junction does not agree with germline; a read error may underlie this. The chain combines TRBV9 with TRBJ2-2, with D perhaps TRBD1 (6 bases). From germline, CDR1 is SGDLS and CDR2 YYNGEE. CDR3 size: 16 residues. The CDR3, as DNA: TGTGCCAGCAGCGACGGGACACTAGGGAACTCCGGGGAGCTGTTTTTT. Translation gives CASSDGTLGNSGELFF.

This chain connects TRBV14 to TRBJ2-3; 8 positions match TRBD1. Germline-derived CDR1 and CDR2 are SGHDN and FVKESK. This CDR3 contains 21 residues. V shed 0 bases and J 4 bases; nucleotides not matched to a gene: 21. This chain's CDR3 is CASSQELGQGATYLLADTQYF. CDR3 bases: TGTGCCAGCAGCCAAGAGCTGGGGCAGGGGGCAACTTACCTTTTGGCAGATACGCAGTATTTT.

On this clone: The junction departs from germline at one end; a sequencing error may be responsible. The DNA of the CDR3 is TGTGCTAGCAGCCTAGCGGGAGTAGGCACCGGGGAGCTGTTTTTT. Translating it yields CASSLAGVGTGELFF. The rearrangement joins TRBV7-7 to TRBJ2-2; TRBD2 agrees at 10 bases. The CDR3 is 15 amino acids. Germline CDR1 reads SSHAT; CDR2 reads FNYEAQ (reference sequence).

The chain couples TRBV2 to TRBJ2-7, with TRBD1 as a possible D gene (5 bases). V dropped 5 bases and J dropped 5 bases, with 22 bases sitting between them. The CDR3 is 16 amino acids. Per germline, CDR1 SNHLY and CDR2 FYNNEI. CDR3 coding DNA: TGTGCCAGCAGTACCCCAAACGACAGACCCTTAAACGAGCAGTACTTC. Amino acids: CASSTPNDRPLNEQYF.

The sample holds one count of this clone. The CDR3 here is CASSERRDSYGYTF. Written as DNA, the CDR3 is TGCGCCAGCAGTGAGCGCCGGGACAGCTATGGCTACACCTTC. This chain uses TRBV10-2 with TRBJ1-2, with 7 positions matching TRBD1. V dropped 2 bases and J dropped 4; count of bases not matched to a gene: 4. Germline V CDR1 and CDR2: WSHSY, SAAADI. This CDR3 is built from 14 residues.

With regard to this clone: The sample carries other DNA sequences with the same CDR3. The V gene is TRBV4-1, the J gene TRBJ2-7; D is perhaps TRBD1 (5 bases). CDR3 length: 13 amino acids. From germline, CDR1 is MGHRA and CDR2 YSYEKL. The V and J ends lost 3 bases and 0 bases respectively, with 6 bases between them. The CDR3: CASSQGHSYEQYF. The CDR3 bases are TGCGCCAGCAGCCAGGGGCACTCCTACGAGCAGTACTTC.

This chain joins TRBV19 and TRBJ2-1; unclear D gene. This CDR3 region has 12 residues. The germline gives CDR1 LNHDA, CDR2 SQIVND (reference sequence). Trimming removed 1 base from V and 7 bases from J, with 5 bases in between. Written as DNA, the CDR3 is TGTGCCAGTAGTATAGCTCCTAATGAGCAGTTCTTC. It codes for CASSIAPNEQFF.

In DNA, the CDR3 is TGTGCCAGCAGTGACGCTACGGGGGGCTACACCTTC. Its translation: CASSDATGGYTF. This rearrangement joins TRBV6-1 to TRBJ1-2; D unresolved. CDR1 is MNHNS and CDR2 is SASEGT in the germline V gene. The V and J ends lost 3 bases and 8 bases respectively, with 10 bases between them. This CDR3 is built from 12 residues.

This chain joins TRBV25-1 and TRBJ2-5; 8 nucleotides line up with TRBD1. CDR1 MGHDK and CDR2 SYGVNS come from the germline V gene. The CDR3 totals 11 residues. This chain's CDR3 is CTVGQGKTQYF. CDR3 nucleotide sequence: TGTACCGTAGGACAGGGAAAGACCCAGTACTTC.

V gene TRBV7-9 combines with J gene TRBJ1-4; D not resolved. Germline CDR1 is SEHNR and CDR2 is FQNEAQ (reference sequence). CDR3 length: 13 residues. V lost 5 bases and J lost 4, with 8 bases in between. The CDR3 is CASSLGNNEKLFF. CDR3 bases: TGTGCCAGCAGCCTTGGGAATAATGAAAAACTGTTTTTT.

V usage is TRBV4-3 and J usage is TRBJ1-4; 9 positions agree with TRBD1. The CDR3 extends over 18 amino acids. From germline, CDR1 is LGHNA and CDR2 YSLEER. Trimming took 0 bases from V and 4 from J; bases not matched to a gene: 9. DNA for the CDR3: TGCGCCAGCAGCCAAGATTTTGCGGGACAGGGAAATAATGAAAAACTGTTTTTT. This sequence encodes CASSQDFAGQGNNEKLFF.